This T cell receptor beta chain emerged from a study of vaccination and CD4 T cells after COVID-19. V was pared by 4 bases and J by 5 bases, with 6 bases of the junction left unmatched. The germline V gene has CDR1 ENHRY and CDR2 SYGVKD. This CDR3 has 15 residues. Once obtained from cultured CD4+ T cells, the DNA was sequenced using the Oncomine TCR Beta short-read assay. TCRdb used MiXCR to reprocess the PCR reads, holding one entry per CDR3 protein. The sample gives 20,000 or so distinct CDR3 sequences, approximately 50% of which show up once; 6.5% to 7.5% is in the top ten. As regards this clonotype: As yet, its antigen is unknown.

Treatment specified: roughly 11-day PBMC culture with coronavirus spike peptide pools or control peptides (ViraFEST assay). V is TRBV10-3 and J is TRBJ2-2, with 8 bases that match TRBD2. The receptor's source is a human donor who had recovered from COVID-19. Sequencing was done on a sample of CD4+ T cells from blood, cultured in vitro. The CDR3: CAISGDGRGTGELFF. The CDR3 DNA sequence: TGTGCCATCAGTGGAGACGGGAGGGGGACCGGGGAGCTGTTTTTT.